A single sample is the source of the 23 T cell receptor beta chains below, sequenced in a study of OX40 agonist ivuxolimab in advanced cancers. Method: immunoSEQ multiplex PCR; TCRdb's copy keeps in-frame clones and lacks some. The table shows 25,000 to 35,000 clones, with 90% to 95% occurring only once. Sequences were derived from CD4+ or CD8+ T cells sorted from blood, sampled in a trial of the OX40 agonist ivuxolimab. The receptors come from an adult with an advanced solid tumor such as melanoma, head and neck, liver or kidney cancer.

The chain carries TRBV25-1 and TRBJ1-5; 8 nucleotides align to TRBD1. There are 14 residues in the CDR3. CDR1 and CDR2 from the germline V gene are MGHDK and SYGVNS. The V segment lost 4 bases and the J segment 6 bases; nucleotides outside the gene matches: 5. CDR3 region: CASSVAGQGQPQHF. The CDR3 DNA is TGTGCCAGCAGTGTGGCAGGACAGGGTCAGCCCCAGCATTTT.

The chain combines TRBV9 with TRBJ2-2; no clear D gene. The V end was cut by 0 bases, the J end by 2 bases, with 8 bases between. The CDR3 has 15 residues. Germline values: CDR1 SGDLS, CDR2 YYNGEE. CDR3 bases: TGTGCCAGCAGCGTAGAGGCGGCAAACACCGGGGAGCTGTTTTTT. This translates into CASSVEAANTGELFF.

The chain carries TRBV27 and TRBJ2-7; D perhaps matches TRBD1 (6 bases). Between the trimmed V and J ends, which lost 3 bases and 5 bases, there was a span of 11 bases. Germline V CDR1 and CDR2: MNHEY, SMNVEV (reference sequence). The CDR3 has 13 amino acids. CDR3 region: CASSFNRVHEQYF. CDR3 DNA: TGTGCCAGCAGTTTTAACAGGGTCCACGAGCAGTACTTC.

The chain links TRBV6-6 to TRBJ1-1; possible D gene TRBD1, 5 bases. Trimming took 6 bases from V and 1 from J, leaving 9 bases between them. Germline-derived CDR1 and CDR2 are MNHNY and SVGAGI (reference sequence). The length of the CDR3 is 13 residues. The CDR3 region has the DNA TGTGCCAGCAGCCCCCAGGGGAACACTGAAGCTTTCTTT. Its protein product is CASSPQGNTEAFF.

The J gene is TRBJ2-7, the V gene TRBV11-2; no definite D call. The length of the CDR3 is 14 residues. The V gene's germline CDR1 is SGHAT and CDR2 FQNNGV. V dropped 3 bases and J dropped 1 base, with 10 bases sitting between them. The DNA of the CDR3 is TGTGCCAGCAGCTTCAGCGTCGGATCCTACGAGCAGTACTTC. It specifies CASSFSVGSYEQYF.

The J gene is TRBJ1-1, the V gene TRBV10-1; D remains unclear. V lost 1 base and J lost 2, with 8 bases in between. The germline gives CDR1 WNHNN, CDR2 SYGVQD (reference sequence). This CDR3 spans 14 amino acids. This CDR3 is CASSEFGENTEAFF. The CDR3 DNA reads as TGCGCCAGCAGTGAGTTCGGGGAAAACACTGAAGCTTTCTTT.

The chain employs TRBV11-2 and TRBJ2-7, with a tentative D call TRBD1 (5 bases). The CDR3 is 13 amino acids. Trimming took off 2 bases at V and 6 bases at J, with 11 bases between the two ends. In germline, CDR1 is SGHAT, CDR2 FQNNGV. The CDR3 here is CASSLWSRVEQYF. CDR3 in DNA: TGTGCCAGCAGCTTATGGTCCAGGGTCGAGCAGTACTTC.

The chain links TRBV4-1 to TRBJ2-3, with TRBD2 identical over 11 bases. Germline assignment: CDR1 MGHRA and CDR2 YSYEKL. The CDR3 contains 15 residues. J gave up 2 bases and V 6 bases, and 4 bases lay outside the gene matches. CDR3 DNA: TGCGCCAGCAGGGCACTAGCGGGGGCCACAGATACGCAGTATTTT. It translates to CASRALAGATDTQYF.

The V and J genes are TRBV7-6 and TRBJ2-5, with 8 nucleotides matching TRBD2. V was pared by 1 base and J by 8 bases, with 9 bases of the junction left unmatched. Germline assignment: CDR1 SGHVS and CDR2 FNYEAQ. The CDR3 runs to 15 residues. Here the CDR3 DNA reads TGTGCCAGCAGCTTAGATGGACTAGCAGCTTACACCCAGTACTTC. Protein sequence: CASSLDGLAAYTQYF.

The chain uses TRBV7-9 and TRBJ2-1, with no clear D. V was cut by 10 bases and J by 6 bases, with 10 bases left in between. This CDR3 contains 11 residues. Looked up from germline, CDR1 is SEHNR and CDR2 is FQNEAQ (reference sequence). CDR3 in amino acids: CAIHMGNEQFF. The CDR3 region has the DNA TGTGCCATTCACATGGGCAATGAGCAGTTCTTC.

The chain employs TRBV27 and TRBJ2-3; D is perhaps TRBD1 (6 bases). This CDR3 spans 15 amino acids. Germline loops: CDR1 MNHEY, CDR2 SMNVEV (reference sequence). V lost 4 bases, J lost 4 bases, and 15 bases lay in between. The CDR3 nucleotides read TGTGCCAGCAGTTCCGGGACATCCCGCCCAGATACGCAGTATTTT. Translation: CASSSGTSRPDTQYF.

The CDR3 here is CASSQDSRQPQHF. In nucleotides, the CDR3 is TGTGCCAGCAGCCAAGACAGTCGTCAGCCCCAGCATTTT. V and J are TRBV27 and TRBJ1-5; maybe TRBD1 (5 bases). Trimming removed 6 bases at V and 6 bases at J, with 12 bases between. Germline V gene data show CDR1 as MNHEY and CDR2 as SMNVEV (reference sequence). The CDR3 has 13 amino acids.

J is TRBJ2-2 and V is TRBV29-1; D is undetermined. The CDR3 has 13 residues. V gave up 3 bases and J gave up 4 bases, with 9 bases separating them. Germline loops: CDR1 SQVTM, CDR2 ANQGSEA. The CDR3 loop reads CSVDFSFTGELFF. In DNA, the CDR3 is TGCAGCGTTGATTTCAGTTTCACCGGGGAGCTGTTTTTT.

This chain connects TRBV27 to TRBJ2-3, with D possibly TRBD1 on 6 matching bases. Trimming cost V 6 bases and J 2 bases, with 12 bases left between them. Germline-derived CDR1 and CDR2 are MNHEY and SMNVEV (reference sequence). The CDR3 totals 14 residues. The CDR3 reads CASRTRGPTDTQYF. CDR3 nucleotide sequence: TGTGCCAGCAGGACCAGGGGACCCACAGATACGCAGTATTTT.

V and J are TRBV9 and TRBJ2-4; a possible D gene is TRBD1 (5 bases). Germline V gene lookup returns CDR1 SGDLS and CDR2 YYNGEE. Trimming cost V 0 bases and J 3 bases, with 13 bases left between them. The CDR3 is 16 amino acids. CDR3 nucleotide sequence: TGTGCCAGCAGCGTAGATTCAGGGCTAGGCAAAAACATTCAGTACTTC. This translates into CASSVDSGLGKNIQYF.

The sample holds a few counts of this clone. A read error may account for a junction end that differs from germline. V usage is TRBV3-1 (or the pseudogene TRBV3-2) and J usage is TRBJ1-1, with no clear D. The germline V gene encodes CDR1 LGHDT and CDR2 YNNKEL (reference sequence). This CDR3 region has 8 residues. The CDR3 DNA reads as TGTGCCAGCAGCCATTCACCTTTT. Amino acid sequence: CASSHSPF.

The chain uses TRBV6-1 and TRBJ1-6; D perhaps matches TRBD1 (6 bases). Germline CDR1 reads MNHNS; CDR2 reads SASEGT. The CDR3 extends over 12 amino acids. CDR3 sequence: CGTGQYNSPLHF. The CDR3, as DNA: TGTGGTACCGGACAGTATAATTCACCCCTCCACTTT.

This clone came up once. CDR3 region: CASSFTQYEQYF. CDR3 coding DNA: TGTGCCAGCAGCTTTACCCAATACGAGCAGTACTTC. The chain joins TRBV5-4 to TRBJ2-7, with D unresolved. This CDR3 is 12 amino acids long. V lost 2 bases, J lost 4 bases, and 7 bases lay in between. In germline, CDR1 is SGHNT, CDR2 YYREEE (reference sequence). The whole variable domain, remainder taken from reference TRBV5-4 and TRBJ2-7, is ETGVTQSPTHLIKTRGQQVTLRCSSQSGHNTVSWYQQALGQGPQFIFQYYREEENGRGNFPPRFSGLQFPNYSSELNVNALELDDSALYLCASSFTQYEQYFGPGTRLTVT.

The rearrangement links TRBV27 to TRBJ2-7; TRBD2 matches 7 bases. Germline CDR1 and CDR2: MNHEY and SMNVEV (reference sequence). The CDR3 spans 15 residues. V gave up 0 bases and J gave up 3 bases; unmatched junction bases: 5. CDR3 loop: CASSLSGTTYYEQYF. The CDR3 nucleotides read TGTGCCAGCAGTTTATCGGGGACTACCTACTACGAGCAGTACTTC.

This chain joins TRBV5-3 and TRBJ1-5, with 9 bases identical to TRBD1. TRBV5-3 is filed as an ORF, its function uncertain. Trimming took 5 bases from V and 5 from J; bases not matched to a gene: 20. This CDR3 is 19 amino acids long. This chain's CDR3 is CARRRRGTPTGGRYQPQHF. CDR3 coding DNA: TGTGCCAGAAGACGAAGGGGTACGCCGACAGGGGGAAGGTATCAGCCCCAGCATTTT.

V gene TRBV11-2 combines with J gene TRBJ1-1; the D is unclear. The V end lost 3 bases, the J end lost 1 base, and 9 bases lay between the germline ends. The CDR3 length is 14 residues. Germline loops: CDR1 SGHAT, CDR2 FQNNGV. The CDR3 sequence: CASSFVEANTEAFF. As DNA, the CDR3 is TGTGCCAGCAGCTTCGTAGAGGCGAACACTGAAGCTTTCTTT.

The chain employs TRBV9 and TRBJ2-3, with D perhaps being TRBD1 or TRBD2 (6 bases each). CDR3 length: 12 residues. Per germline, CDR1 SGDLS and CDR2 YYNGEE. V lost 0 bases and J lost 12, with 11 bases in between. DNA for the CDR3: TGTGCCAGCAGCGTAGGGGGGGCGCCACAGTATTTT. Amino acid sequence: CASSVGGAPQYF. Drawing the rest from reference TRBV9 and TRBJ2-3, the complete variable domain is DSGVTQTPKHLITATGQRVTLRCSPRSGDLSVYWYQQSLDQGLQFLIQYYNGEERAKGNILERFSAQQFPDLHSELNLSSLELGDSALYFCASSVGGAPQYFGPGTRLTVL.

The genes are TRBV7-9 and TRBJ2-7; 8 nucleotides agree with TRBD1. This CDR3 is built from 12 residues. Germline V gene lookup returns CDR1 SEHNR and CDR2 FQNEAQ (reference sequence). Trimming removed 6 bases from V and 2 bases from J; junction bases left unmatched: 0. The CDR3 sequence: CASRGQAYEQYF. The CDR3 region has the DNA TGTGCCAGCAGGGGACAGGCCTACGAGCAGTACTTC.